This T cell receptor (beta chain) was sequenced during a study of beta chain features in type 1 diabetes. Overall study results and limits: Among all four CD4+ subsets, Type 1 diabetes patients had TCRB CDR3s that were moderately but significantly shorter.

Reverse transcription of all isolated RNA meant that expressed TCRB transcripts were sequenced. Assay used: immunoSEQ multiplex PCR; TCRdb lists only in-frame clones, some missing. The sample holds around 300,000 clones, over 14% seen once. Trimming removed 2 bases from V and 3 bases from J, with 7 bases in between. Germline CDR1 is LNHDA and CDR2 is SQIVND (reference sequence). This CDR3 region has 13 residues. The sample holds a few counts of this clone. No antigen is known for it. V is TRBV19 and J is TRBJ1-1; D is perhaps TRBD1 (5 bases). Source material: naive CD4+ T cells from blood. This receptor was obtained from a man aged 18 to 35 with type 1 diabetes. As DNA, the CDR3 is TGTGCCAGTAGTATACAACAGGACACTGAAGCTTTCTTT. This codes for CASSIQQDTEAFF. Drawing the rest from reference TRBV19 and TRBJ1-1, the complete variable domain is DGGITQSPKYLFRKEGQNVTLSCEQNLNHDAMYWYRQDPGQGLRLIYYSQIVNDFQKGDIAEGYSVSREKKESFPLTVTSAQKNPTAFYLCASSIQQDTEAFFGQGTRLTVV.